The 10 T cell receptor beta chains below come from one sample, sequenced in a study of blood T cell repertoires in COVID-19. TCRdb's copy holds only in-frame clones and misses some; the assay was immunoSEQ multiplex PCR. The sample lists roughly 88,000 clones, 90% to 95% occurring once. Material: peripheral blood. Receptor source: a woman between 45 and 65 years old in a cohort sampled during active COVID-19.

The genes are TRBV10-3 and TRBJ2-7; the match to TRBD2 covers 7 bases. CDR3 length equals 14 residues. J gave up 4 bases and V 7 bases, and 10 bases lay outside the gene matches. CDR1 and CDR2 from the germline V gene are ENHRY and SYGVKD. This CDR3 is CAIKAGNSMYEQYF. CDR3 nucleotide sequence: TGTGCCATCAAAGCGGGGAATTCGATGTACGAGCAGTACTTC.

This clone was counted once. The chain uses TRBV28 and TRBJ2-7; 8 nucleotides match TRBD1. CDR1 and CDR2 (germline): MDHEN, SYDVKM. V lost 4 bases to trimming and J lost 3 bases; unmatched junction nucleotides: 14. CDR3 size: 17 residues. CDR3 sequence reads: CASSSPGTGGTYYEQYF. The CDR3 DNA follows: TGTGCCAGCAGTTCCCCCGGGACAGGCGGGACTTACTACGAGCAGTACTTC.

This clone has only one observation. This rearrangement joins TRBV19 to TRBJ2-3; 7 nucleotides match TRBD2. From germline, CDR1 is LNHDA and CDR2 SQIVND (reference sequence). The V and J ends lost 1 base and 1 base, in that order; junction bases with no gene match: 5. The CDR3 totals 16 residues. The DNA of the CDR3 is TGTGCCAGTAGTATAGGCCCAGCGGGGCGCACAGATACGCAGTATTTT. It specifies CASSIGPAGRTDTQYF.

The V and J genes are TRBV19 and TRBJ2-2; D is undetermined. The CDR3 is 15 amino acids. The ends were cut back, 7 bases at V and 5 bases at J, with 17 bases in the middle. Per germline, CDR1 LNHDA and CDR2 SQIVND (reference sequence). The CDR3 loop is CASNAAPPGTGELFF. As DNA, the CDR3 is TGTGCCAGTAACGCCGCCCCCCCCGGTACCGGGGAGCTGTTTTTT.

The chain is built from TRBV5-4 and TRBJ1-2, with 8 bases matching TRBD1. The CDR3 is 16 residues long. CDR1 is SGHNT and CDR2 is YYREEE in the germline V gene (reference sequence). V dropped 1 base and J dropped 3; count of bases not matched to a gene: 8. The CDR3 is CASSLQATGGYYGYTF. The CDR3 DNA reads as TGTGCCAGCAGCTTGCAGGCCACAGGGGGATACTATGGCTACACCTTC.

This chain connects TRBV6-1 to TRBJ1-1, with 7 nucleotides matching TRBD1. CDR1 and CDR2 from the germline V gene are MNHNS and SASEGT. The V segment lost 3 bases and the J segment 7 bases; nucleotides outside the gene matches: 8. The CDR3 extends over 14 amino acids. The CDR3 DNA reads TGTGCCAGCAGTGATCTGCCCAGGGACAGTGAAGCTTTCTTT. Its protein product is CASSDLPRDSEAFF.

CDR3 in DNA: TGCGCCAGCAGCTTACAGGGGAATGAGCAGTTCTTC. This sequence encodes CASSLQGNEQFF. V usage is TRBV5-1 and J usage is TRBJ2-1, with 7 bases matching TRBD1. Germline V gene lookup returns CDR1 SGHRS and CDR2 YFSETQ. Unmatched junction bases numbered 0, after V lost 2 bases and J lost 7 bases. This CDR3 comprises 12 residues.

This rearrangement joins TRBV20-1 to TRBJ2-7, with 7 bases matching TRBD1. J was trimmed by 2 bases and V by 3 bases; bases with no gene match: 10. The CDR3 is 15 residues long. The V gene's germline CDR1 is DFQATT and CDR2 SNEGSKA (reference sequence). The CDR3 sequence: CSASAGQERTYEQYF. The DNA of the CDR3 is TGCAGTGCTAGTGCCGGACAGGAACGAACCTACGAGCAGTACTTC.

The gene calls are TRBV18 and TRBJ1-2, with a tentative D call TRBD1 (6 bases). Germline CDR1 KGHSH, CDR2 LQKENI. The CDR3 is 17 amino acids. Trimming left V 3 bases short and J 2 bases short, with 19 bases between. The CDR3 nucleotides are TGTGCCAGCTCACCGATTGACAGGCCCCATTCAAACTATGGCTACACCTTC. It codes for CASSPIDRPHSNYGYTF. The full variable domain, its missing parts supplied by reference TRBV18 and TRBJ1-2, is NAGVMQNPRHLVRRRGQEARLRCSPMKGHSHVYWYRQLPEEGLKFMVYLQKENIIDESGMPKERFSAEFPKEGPSILRIQQVVRGDSAAYFCASSPIDRPHSNYGYTFGSGTRLTVV.

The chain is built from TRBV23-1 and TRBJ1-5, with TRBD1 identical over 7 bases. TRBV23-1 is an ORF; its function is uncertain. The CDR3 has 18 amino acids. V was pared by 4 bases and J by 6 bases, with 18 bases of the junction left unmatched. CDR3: CASSRIKSDRVVGQPQHF. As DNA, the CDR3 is TGCGCCAGCAGTCGAATTAAGTCAGACAGGGTCGTCGGTCAGCCCCAGCATTTT.